This T cell receptor (beta chain) was found in a study of blood T cells in healthy people across ages. In the case of this clonotype: The junction differs from germline at one of its ends, possibly a read error.

With a J-beta primer mix and a sample-barcoded 5' primer, a second PCR ran about 7 to 11 cycles. TCRdb re-called the 5' RACE reads through MiXCR, storing one row per CDR3 protein. The sample lists roughly 1.7 million distinct CDR3 sequences, about 35% occurring once. Germline CDR1 reads SGHRS; CDR2 reads YFSETQ. The CDR3 is 13 residues long. Sequencing input: blood. This rearrangement joins TRBV5-1 to TRBJ2-7, with 8 nucleotides matching TRBD1. This receptor was identified in a woman in her thirties in good health. The CDR3 coding sequence is TGTGCCAGCAGTCATACAGGGGGCTACGAGCAGTACTTC. Translating gives CASSHTGGYEQYF.